This is a list of T cell receptor beta chains from one sample in a study of blood T cell repertoires in COVID-19. Some clones are missing from TCRdb's copy, which holds only in-frame ones; the method was immunoSEQ multiplex PCR. The repertoire has roughly 100,000 clones, around 76% of them found once; the top ten carry just under 20%. The sample consisted of peripheral blood. The receptors derive from an older woman with acute or convalescent COVID-19. Both conserved end residues are part of each CDR3. D genes are given only for firm matches. Only part of the rows carry a size: once, few, many, or a class if the clone is expanded.

j_call clone_size d_call v_call cdr3_nt cdr3_aa
TRBJ2-7 once TRBD1 TRBV2 TGTGCCAGCAGGGGGACAGCCCCGGGGGAGCAGTACTTC CASRGTAPGEQYF
TRBJ2-3 - - TRBV28 TGTGCCAGCAGTCCCGTTGGAGGCCGCTACACAGATACGCAGTATTTT CASSPVGGRYTDTQYF
TRBJ1-5 - - TRBV2 TGTGCCAGCAACCAGAATACCAATAGCAATCAGCCCCAGCATTTT CASNQNTNSNQPQHF
TRBJ1-1 - - TRBV29-1 TGCAGCGCCTTACAGGGAGGGACTGAAGCTTTCTTT CSALQGGTEAFF
TRBJ1-2 - - TRBV5-6 TGTGCCAGCAGCTTGGGGGAGGGCTACACCTTC CASSLGEGYTF
TRBJ2-3 - TRBD1 TRBV11-2 TGTGCCAGCAGCTGGACAGGGTGGAGAAAGTATTTT CASSWTGWRKYF
TRBJ1-6 - TRBD1 TRBV6-5 TGTGCCAGCAGACAGACAGGGCGCAATTCACCCCTCCACTTT CASRQTGRNSPLHF
TRBJ2-7 - TRBD1 TRBV6-2/TRBV6-3 TGTGCCAGCAGTTCGGGACAGGGTAACGAGCAGTACTTC CASSSGQGNEQYF
TRBJ2-7 - - TRBV28 TGTGCCAGCAGCAACGTCTACAGGACCTACGAGCAGTACTTC CASSNVYRTYEQYF
TRBJ1-1 - - TRBV29-1 TGCAGCGTGGTCACGGGACAGAACACTGAAGCTTTCTTT CSVVTGQNTEAFF